This is a list of T cell receptor beta chains from one sample in a study of T cells in Graves' hyperthyroidism and ophthalmopathy. TCRdb called the multiplex PCR reads again in MiXCR, with one record for every CDR3 protein. This table holds 340,000 or so distinct CDR3 sequences, roughly 15% found once. Input material: blood. These receptors were taken from a young man with Graves' hyperthyroidism. Both conserved end residues are part of each CDR3. A D gene is named only where the DNA matches it firmly. The size entry is marked missing in some rows and otherwise reads once, few, many or a size class.

J	size	D	V	CDR3	DNA
TRBJ1-6	NA	NA	TRBV2	CASSYYSPLHF	TGTGCCAGCAGTTATTATTCACCCCTCCACTTT
TRBJ1-1	many	NA	TRBV29-1	CSASGGEGSEAFF	TGCAGCGCCTCGGGGGGGGAGGGCTCTGAAGCTTTCTTT
TRBJ2-1	NA	NA	TRBV20-1	CSASPFRRSYNEQFF	TGCAGTGCGTCACCCTTCAGGCGATCCTACAATGAGCAGTTCTTC
TRBJ2-2	NA	TRBD2	TRBV7-9	CASSSLRALTSGNTGELFF	TGTGCCAGCAGCTCACTCCGTGCGCTGACTAGCGGCAACACCGGGGAGCTGTTTTTT
TRBJ1-2	NA	TRBD1	TRBV6-1	CASRRQGVNYGYTF	TGTGCCAGCAGGCGACAGGGTGTGAACTATGGCTACACCTTC
TRBJ2-7	few	TRBD2	TRBV7-9	CASSLDGRLAGGEQYF	TGTGCCAGCAGCTTAGACGGTCGGCTAGCGGGAGGCGAGCAGTACTTC
TRBJ1-1	NA	TRBD1	TRBV18	CDSSLTGDTEAFF	TGTGACAGCTCACTCACAGGGGACACTGAAGCTTTCTTT
TRBJ1-2	many	NA	TRBV3-1	CASSQDRGENGYTF	TGTGCCAGCAGCCAAGATCGGGGGGAGAATGGCTACACCTTC
TRBJ2-3	few	TRBD2	TRBV9	CASSVGLADFTDTQYF	TGTGCCAGCAGCGTAGGACTAGCAGATTTCACAGATACGCAGTATTTT
TRBJ2-7	NA	NA	TRBV29-1	CSVVEGGHEQYF	TGCAGCGTTGTCGAGGGAGGCCACGAGCAGTACTTC
TRBJ1-5	many	NA	TRBV28	CASSLGGFNQPQHF	TGTGCCAGCAGTTTGGGGGGCTTCAATCAGCCCCAGCATTTT
TRBJ1-5	many	NA	TRBV27	CATASAPNQPQHF	TGTGCCACCGCGAGTGCCCCGAACCAGCCCCAGCATTTT
TRBJ1-1	NA	NA	TRBV2	CATRQAVTEAFF	TGTGCCACACGACAGGCCGTCACTGAAGCTTTCTTT
TRBJ2-5	many	NA	TRBV15	CATSREPGQHQETQYF	TGTGCCACCAGCAGAGAGCCGGGACAACATCAAGAGACCCAGTACTTC
TRBJ1-1	few	NA	TRBV5-6	CASSLETGEAFF	TGTGCCAGCAGCCTAGAAACGGGCGAAGCTTTCTTT
TRBJ1-1	NA	NA	TRBV7-9	CASSLVGERAEAFF	TGTGCCAGCAGCTTAGTAGGGGAGAGGGCTGAAGCTTTCTTT
TRBJ1-1	many	TRBD1	TRBV7-6	CASSSGTGREAFF	TGTGCCAGCAGCTCCGGGACAGGGCGTGAAGCTTTCTTT
TRBJ1-6	few	NA	TRBV7-9	CASSLGGLVGVSPLHF	TGTGCCAGCAGTCTAGGGGGGCTGGTCGGCGTTTCACCCCTCCACTTT
TRBJ2-5	few	NA	TRBV9	CASSVVTGGTQYF	TGTGCCAGCAGCGTAGTGACAGGTGGGACCCAGTACTTC
TRBJ1-5	many	NA	TRBV7-9	CASSNYRDGNQPQHF	TGTGCCAGCAGCAATTACAGGGATGGCAATCAGCCCCAGCATTTT
TRBJ2-5	many	NA	TRBV20-1	CSARVMESGTQYF	TGCAGTGCTAGGGTGATGGAAAGCGGGACCCAGTACTTC
TRBJ2-7	many	TRBD2	TRBV20-1	CSATPAGVRYEQYF	TGCAGTGCCACCCCAGCGGGAGTACGCTACGAGCAGTACTTC
TRBJ1-2	many	NA	TRBV5-1	CASSLAGGRDGYTF	TGCGCCAGCAGCTTGGCCGGAGGGAGGGATGGCTACACCTTC
TRBJ2-7	NA	NA	TRBV7-3	CASSSAPTSFPSYEQYF	TGTGCCAGCAGCTCGGCCCCGACATCCTTCCCCTCCTACGAGCAGTACTTC
TRBJ1-2	NA	NA	TRBV3-1	CASTPDPDGGYTF	TGTGCCAGCACCCCAGACCCTGATGGTGGCTACACCTTC
TRBJ2-7	NA	TRBD2	TRBV20-1	CSARGTSGTPSSGQYF	TGCAGTGCTAGGGGTACTAGCGGGACCCCGTCATCCGGGCAGTACTTC
TRBJ2-1	NA	NA	TRBV6-1	CASSESWGASDEQFF	TGTGCCAGCAGTGAATCGTGGGGGGCTAGCGATGAGCAGTTCTTC
TRBJ2-7	NA	TRBD2	TRBV5-1	CTSSKIASASGYEQYF	TGCACCAGCAGCAAGATTGCCTCGGCTAGCGGCTACGAGCAGTACTTC
TRBJ1-2	NA	NA	TRBV5-1	CASSFPDPFYGYTF	TGTGCCAGCAGCTTCCCGGACCCTTTCTATGGCTACACCTTC
TRBJ2-1	many	TRBD2	TRBV20-1	CSAIPLAGGYNEQFF	TGCAGTGCTATACCTCTCGCGGGAGGCTACAATGAGCAGTTCTTC
TRBJ2-5	NA	NA	TRBV11-3	CASSSSFQETQYF	TGTGCCAGCAGCAGCAGCTTTCAAGAGACCCAGTACTTC
TRBJ2-5	NA	TRBD2	TRBV11-2	CASSFFGASGSETQYF	TGTGCCAGCAGCTTTTTTGGGGCTAGCGGGAGCGAGACCCAGTACTTC
TRBJ1-1	many	NA	TRBV11-2	CASSPARTTGEAFF	TGTGCCAGCAGCCCCGCGCGAACAACGGGTGAAGCTTTCTTT
TRBJ2-7	NA	TRBD2	TRBV6-1	CASSPFLAGVGEQYF	TGTGCCAGCAGTCCCTTCTTGGCGGGAGTCGGCGAGCAGTACTTC
TRBJ2-6	many	NA	TRBV12-3/TRBV12-4	CASSDRSGANVLTF	TGTGCCAGCAGCGACCGGAGTGGGGCCAACGTCCTGACTTTC
TRBJ1-1	many	NA	TRBV12-3/TRBV12-4	CASTNWEEMNTEAFF	TGTGCCAGCACCAATTGGGAGGAAATGAACACTGAAGCTTTCTTT
TRBJ2-1	NA	NA	TRBV5-8	CASSSGGSGTYNEQFF	TGTGCCAGCAGCTCGGGGGGCAGCGGGACCTACAATGAGCAGTTCTTC
TRBJ1-1	few	NA	TRBV27	CASSRLGMNTEAFF	TGTGCCAGCAGTCGCTTGGGGATGAACACTGAAGCTTTCTTT
TRBJ2-7	few	TRBD2	TRBV5-6	CASSSLGGGYYEQYF	TGTGCCAGCAGCTCCCTGGGGGGAGGGTACTACGAGCAGTACTTC
TRBJ2-3	few	NA	TRBV27	CASRKGIWDTQYF	TGTGCCAGCAGAAAAGGAATCTGGGATACGCAGTATTTT
TRBJ2-1	many	TRBD1	TRBV24-1	CATSDGQGNNEQFF	TGTGCCACCAGTGATGGACAGGGCAACAATGAGCAGTTCTTC
TRBJ2-7	NA	NA	TRBV20-1	CSARRRDFPQYEQYF	TGCAGTGCTCGCCGCCGGGACTTCCCACAATACGAGCAGTACTTC
TRBJ2-7	NA	NA	TRBV5-8	CASSLDRETIDEQYF	TGTGCCAGCAGCTTGGACAGGGAAACGATCGACGAGCAGTACTTC
TRBJ2-1	NA	NA	TRBV27	CASSLSIILGYNEQFF	TGTGCCAGCAGTTTATCAATAATACTTGGCTACAATGAGCAGTTCTTC
TRBJ1-5	many	NA	TRBV28	CASRDWRRGSNQPQHF	TGTGCCAGCAGGGACTGGCGGCGGGGCAGCAATCAGCCCCAGCATTTT
TRBJ1-4	NA	NA	TRBV12-3/TRBV12-4	CASSFAQGREKLFF	TGTGCCAGCAGTTTCGCCCAGGGACGAGAAAAACTGTTTTTT
TRBJ2-7	many	NA	TRBV2	CASSEQGSYEQYF	TGTGCCAGCAGTGAACAGGGCAGCTACGAGCAGTACTTC
TRBJ2-3	NA	NA	TRBV20-1	CSAIPQGDTQYF	TGCAGTGCTATCCCCCAGGGAGATACGCAGTATTTT
TRBJ2-7	NA	NA	TRBV10-3	CAISGLGGYEQYF	TGTGCCATCAGTGGGTTAGGGGGCTACGAGCAGTACTTC
TRBJ2-2	NA	NA	TRBV28	CASSHYNTGELFF	TGTGCCAGCAGCCACTATAACACCGGGGAGCTGTTTTTT
TRBJ2-3	NA	TRBD2	TRBV5-5	CASSTGTSGRADTQYF	TGTGCCAGCAGCACCGGGACTAGCGGGAGGGCAGATACGCAGTATTTT
TRBJ2-5	few	TRBD1	TRBV9	CASSGTGPETQYF	TGTGCCAGCAGCGGGACAGGGCCAGAGACCCAGTACTTC
TRBJ1-2	few	NA	TRBV7-9	CASSSGTKRGGYTF	TGTGCCAGCAGCTCGGGGACAAAACGGGGTGGCTACACCTTC
TRBJ1-6	many	NA	TRBV3-1	CASSQDGGQNNSPLHF	TGTGCCAGCAGCCAAGATGGGGGGCAAAATAATTCACCCCTCCACTTT
TRBJ2-7	few	TRBD1	TRBV12-3/TRBV12-4	CASRGDRAEQYF	TGTGCCAGCAGGGGGGACAGGGCCGAGCAGTACTTC
TRBJ2-3	NA	TRBD2	TRBV11-2	CASSSGLAGGIDTQYF	TGTGCCAGCAGCTCCGGACTAGCGGGAGGCATAGATACGCAGTATTTT
TRBJ2-1	many	NA	TRBV12-3/TRBV12-4	CASSSEREIYNEQFF	TGTGCCAGCAGTTCGGAACGGGAGATCTACAATGAGCAGTTCTTC
TRBJ2-3	many	NA	TRBV28	CASSAGTLFTDTQYF	TGTGCCAGCAGTGCCGGTACCCTTTTCACAGATACGCAGTATTTT
TRBJ2-5	few	NA	TRBV29-1	CSVDVQVQETQYF	TGCAGCGTTGATGTGCAAGTACAAGAGACCCAGTACTTC
TRBJ2-3	many	NA	TRBV29-1	CSVERSGDTQYF	TGCAGCGTTGAAAGGTCGGGAGATACGCAGTATTTT